Following are 26 T cell receptor beta chains from one sample sequenced in a study of blood T cell repertoires in COVID-19. Data came from immunoSEQ multiplex PCR; TCRdb stores just in-frame clones and leaves some out. The sample yields almost 65,000 clones, roughly 85% seen once. Sequencing input: peripheral blood. Source of these receptors: a woman aged 60 to 75 with COVID-19, enrolled during active disease.

V gene TRBV25-1 combines with J gene TRBJ2-1; D is uncertain. Germline V gene sequence: CDR1 MGHDK, CDR2 SYGVNS. Trimming left V 3 bases short and J 1 base short, with 7 bases between. This CDR3 contains 14 residues. In nucleotides, the CDR3 is TGTGCCAGCAGTGATCCCCGTTCCTACAATGAGCAGTTCTTC. Its translation: CASSDPRSYNEQFF.

The rearrangement links TRBV2 to TRBJ1-1; a weak D match, TRBD1 (6 bases). Trimming stripped 1 base from V and 10 bases from J, with 16 bases between. The CDR3 is 14 residues long. The germline V gene encodes CDR1 SNHLY and CDR2 FYNNEI. The CDR3 sequence is CASSEGQGYARAFF. CDR3 nucleotide sequence: TGTGCCAGCAGTGAAGGGCAGGGGTACGCGAGAGCTTTCTTT.

The V and J genes are TRBV6-1 and TRBJ1-3; TRBD1 might be the D (6 bases). The CDR3 is 15 amino acids. Trimming took off 5 bases at V and 1 base at J, with 12 bases between the two ends. CDR1 and CDR2 (germline): MNHNS, SASEGT. The CDR3 loop reads CASSHGQSSGNTIYF. The DNA of the CDR3 is TGTGCCAGCAGTCACGGACAGTCGTCTGGAAACACCATATATTTT.

J is TRBJ2-1 and V is TRBV19; no definite D call. The CDR3 runs to 14 residues. Germline assignment: CDR1 LNHDA and CDR2 SQIVND (reference sequence). V lost 3 bases to trimming and J lost 4 bases, with 10 bases between them. For the CDR3, the DNA is TGTGCCAGTAGTATCGCGCTAGGTTACAATGAGCAGTTCTTC. This codes for CASSIALGYNEQFF.

The table lists this clone with a few counts. This rearrangement joins TRBV7-9 to TRBJ1-4; 7 bases match TRBD1. The length of the CDR3 is 15 residues. CDR1 and CDR2 (germline): SEHNR, FQNEAQ (reference sequence). With V trimmed by 5 bases and J by 4 bases, 7 bases remained unmatched. The CDR3 is CASSHSGGLNEKLFF. The CDR3 coding sequence is TGTGCCAGCAGCCATTCAGGGGGGCTTAATGAAAAACTGTTTTTT.

As regards this clone: Germline is not matched at one junction end, which may reflect a read error. The V and J genes are TRBV18 and TRBJ2-3, with 10 bases fitting TRBD2. The length of the CDR3 is 13 residues. Germline CDR1 reads KGHSH; CDR2 reads LQKENI. CDR3 sequence (DNA): TGTGCCAGCTCACCACCGTTGGGGCTAGCGGGGGCATTT. Translated: CASSPPLGLAGAF.

The V and J genes are TRBV7-9 and TRBJ2-2; 8 bases map to TRBD2. Germline V CDR1 and CDR2: SEHNR, FQNEAQ (reference sequence). This CDR3 is built from 17 residues. V shed 5 bases and J 4 bases; nucleotides not matched to a gene: 12. CDR3 protein: CASSHFTAGGFTGELFF. Written as DNA, the CDR3 is TGTGCCAGCAGCCATTTCACGGCGGGAGGCTTCACCGGGGAGCTGTTTTTT.

This chain links TRBV27 with TRBJ1-5; D might be TRBD1 (5 bases). Trimming left V 3 bases short and J 4 bases short, with 16 bases between. The germline V gene encodes CDR1 MNHEY and CDR2 SMNVEV (reference sequence). The CDR3 has 16 residues. This CDR3 reads CASSFHDSEVNQPQHF. The CDR3 nucleotides are TGTGCCAGCAGTTTCCATGACAGTGAGGTTAATCAGCCCCAGCATTTT.

The rearrangement joins TRBV18 to TRBJ2-7; possibly TRBD2 for D (5 bases). Deletions cut 6 bases from V and 6 bases from J, with 9 bases between. This CDR3 spans 11 amino acids. The V gene's germline CDR1 is KGHSH and CDR2 LQKENI. CDR3 in DNA: TGTGCCAGCTCCCCCGGGGTCGAGCAGTACTTC. Its translation is CASSPGVEQYF.

This clone has only one observation. The rearrangement uses TRBV30 and TRBJ2-5, with D unresolved. This CDR3 has 17 residues. Trimming took 2 bases from V and 6 from J, leaving 25 bases between them. Per the germline V gene, CDR1 is GTSNPN and CDR2 is SVGIG (reference sequence). The CDR3, as DNA: TGTGCCTGGAGTTGGGTACAAACTATCCCAACCCCAAAGACCCAGTACTTC. Translated: CAWSWVQTIPTPKTQYF.

The rearrangement links TRBV27 to TRBJ1-1; the match to TRBD1 covers 12 bases. J gave up 4 bases and V 1 base, and 4 bases lay outside the gene matches. Germline V lookup: CDR1 MNHEY, CDR2 SMNVEV (reference sequence). The length of the CDR3 is 16 residues. The CDR3: CASSLYGTGGGTEAFF. Here the CDR3 DNA reads TGTGCCAGCAGTTTATATGGGACAGGGGGCGGCACTGAAGCTTTCTTT.

V is TRBV29-1 and J is TRBJ2-5, with 14 nucleotides matching TRBD2. Germline values: CDR1 SQVTM, CDR2 ANQGSEA. The CDR3 consists of 16 residues. V lost 6 bases and J lost 2; bases outside the gene matches: 8. This CDR3 is CSVVGTSGRGQETQYF. In DNA form, the CDR3 reads TGCAGCGTAGTTGGGACTAGCGGGAGAGGGCAAGAGACCCAGTACTTC.

The count of this clone is one. V is TRBV6-2 or TRBV6-3 and J is TRBJ2-5, with 9 bases fitting TRBD1. The CDR3 covers 15 residues. V was clipped by 5 bases and J by 4 bases; unmatched bases: 8. The germline V gene has CDR1 MNHEY and CDR2 SVGEGT. CDR3 protein: CASSPTGGFAETQYF. The CDR3 nucleotides read TGTGCCAGCAGTCCCACAGGGGGCTTTGCAGAGACCCAGTACTTC.

This chain joins TRBV5-6 and TRBJ2-3; 11 bases agree with TRBD1. Germline CDR1 and CDR2: SGHDT and YYEEEE. Trimming cost V 4 bases and J 0 bases; bases outside gene matches: 13. The CDR3 covers 19 residues. CDR3 nucleotide sequence: TGTGCCAGCAGCCGGAGAGGACAGGGGGCCGTTCTTAGCACAGATACGCAGTATTTT. Encoded protein: CASSRRGQGAVLSTDTQYF.

This clone appeared a single time. The chain employs TRBV19 and TRBJ2-1, with D possibly being TRBD1 (5 bases). The CDR3 is 12 amino acids. The germline V and J ends were trimmed by 2 bases and 9 bases, with 8 bases remaining between them. Germline V CDR1 and CDR2: LNHDA, SQIVND (reference sequence). CDR3 sequence (DNA): TGTGCCAGTAGTATAAGGGGTGGTGAGCAGTTCTTC. Encoded protein: CASSIRGGEQFF.

This clone was counted once. The chain combines TRBV6-5 with TRBJ2-7; perhaps TRBD1 as D (6 bases). The germline gives CDR1 MNHEY, CDR2 SVGAGI. V shed 5 bases and J shed 6 bases, with 20 bases lying between them. There are 15 residues in the CDR3. CDR3: CASSLGQHLPSEQYF. CDR3 DNA sequence: TGTGCCAGCAGTCTTGGACAGCACTTACCAAGCGAGCAGTACTTC.

The chain has TRBV24-1 and TRBJ2-1; 7 positions match TRBD1. Germline CDR1 and CDR2: KGHDR and SFDVKD. The CDR3 spans 14 residues. V lost 8 bases, J lost 6 bases, and 9 bases stayed unmatched. The CDR3 loop is CATKGAPGPNEQFF. The CDR3 DNA sequence: TGTGCCACCAAGGGGGCCCCTGGACCCAATGAGCAGTTCTTC.

As regards this clone: Its ends do not fully match the called genes, so a read error is possible. For the CDR3, the DNA is TGTGCCTGGGACCCGGGGAACTCTGAAGCTTTCTTT. Residues: CAWDPGNSEAFF. This rearrangement joins TRBV30 to TRBJ1-1; D is ambiguous. The CDR3 consists of 12 residues. Germline V lookup: CDR1 GTSNPN, CDR2 SVGIG (reference sequence).

The rearrangement joins TRBV9 to TRBJ1-5; TRBD1 matches at 7 bases. Germline trimming cut 4 bases from V and 2 bases from J; bases unmatched to any gene: 6. The CDR3 loop spans 15 amino acids. Germline V gives CDR1 SGDLS, CDR2 YYNGEE. The CDR3: CASSQGGQGNQPQHF. The CDR3 DNA reads as TGTGCCAGCAGCCAGGGGGGTCAGGGCAATCAGCCCCAGCATTTT.

The chain links TRBV7-6 to TRBJ2-1, with no clear D. The CDR3 runs 15 residues. CDR1 and CDR2 from the germline V gene are SGHVS and FNYEAQ. V shed 2 bases and J shed 0 bases, with 8 bases lying between them. CDR3 coding DNA: TGTGCCAGCAGCTTAACTCGAGACTCCTACAATGAGCAGTTCTTC. This codes for CASSLTRDSYNEQFF.

Here the CDR3 DNA reads TGTGCCAGCAGCTTACTAGCAACCGGGGAGCTGTTTTTT. This encodes CASSLLATGELFF. The chain carries TRBV7-2 and TRBJ2-2; a possible D gene is TRBD2 (5 bases). Trimming shortened V by 2 bases and J by 5 bases, and 6 bases separated the two germline ends. CDR3 length: 13 amino acids. Looked up from germline, CDR1 is SGHTA and CDR2 is FQGNSA.

This chain connects TRBV6-5 to TRBJ2-7; 7 bases align to TRBD1. The CDR3 consists of 16 residues. The V gene end was trimmed by 0 bases and the J gene end by 4 bases; junction bases not matched to a gene: 9. Germline V gene data show CDR1 as MNHEY and CDR2 as SVGAGI. In DNA, the CDR3 is TGTGCCAGCAGTTACTCGAAATCGGCAGGGGGTTACGAGCAGTACTTC. Translation: CASSYSKSAGGYEQYF.

The V call is TRBV11-2, the J call TRBJ1-1; the D gene is possibly TRBD1 (5 bases). CDR1 is SGHAT, CDR2 FQNNGV, per germline. The CDR3 is made up of 12 amino acids. V was trimmed by 4 bases and J by 10 bases, leaving 13 bases between them. The CDR3 DNA reads as TGTGCCAGCAGCTCCCAGGGAAGGTCAGCTTTCTTT. Its translation is CASSSQGRSAFF.

This chain connects TRBV6-5 to TRBJ1-6; 7 bases match TRBD1. Losses at the gene ends were 0 bases for V and 12 bases for J; bases not matched to a gene: 8. The CDR3 length is 15 residues. Germline CDR1 reads MNHEY; CDR2 reads SVGAGI. CDR3 sequence reads: CASSYSGDREGPLHF. CDR3 bases: TGTGCCAGCAGTTACTCGGGGGACAGAGAAGGACCCCTCCACTTT.

The chain has TRBV20-1 and TRBJ2-1, with unresolved D. CDR1 and CDR2 (germline): DFQATT, SNEGSKA (reference sequence). The V and J ends lost 5 bases and 9 bases respectively, with 11 bases between them. The CDR3 is 11 amino acids. Written as DNA, the CDR3 is TGCAGTGCTTCGGCGGTAAGTGAGCAGTTCTTC. Translation: CSASAVSEQFF.

The CDR3 is CASSSRGDTEAFF. CDR3 nucleotides: TGTGCCAGCAGTTCCCGGGGGGACACTGAAGCTTTCTTT. This chain joins TRBV11-2 and TRBJ1-1; perhaps TRBD1 as D (5 bases). CDR1 and CDR2 from the germline V gene are SGHAT and FQNNGV. The length of the CDR3 is 13 residues. Deletions cut 6 bases from V and 3 bases from J, with 11 bases between. Together with reference TRBV11-2 and TRBJ1-1, the CDR3 gives the full variable domain: EAGVAQSPRYKIIEKRQSVAFWCNPISGHATLYWYQQILGQGPKLLIQFQNNGVVDDSQLPKDRFSAERLKGVDSTLKIQPAKLEDSAVYLCASSSRGDTEAFFGQGTRLTVV.